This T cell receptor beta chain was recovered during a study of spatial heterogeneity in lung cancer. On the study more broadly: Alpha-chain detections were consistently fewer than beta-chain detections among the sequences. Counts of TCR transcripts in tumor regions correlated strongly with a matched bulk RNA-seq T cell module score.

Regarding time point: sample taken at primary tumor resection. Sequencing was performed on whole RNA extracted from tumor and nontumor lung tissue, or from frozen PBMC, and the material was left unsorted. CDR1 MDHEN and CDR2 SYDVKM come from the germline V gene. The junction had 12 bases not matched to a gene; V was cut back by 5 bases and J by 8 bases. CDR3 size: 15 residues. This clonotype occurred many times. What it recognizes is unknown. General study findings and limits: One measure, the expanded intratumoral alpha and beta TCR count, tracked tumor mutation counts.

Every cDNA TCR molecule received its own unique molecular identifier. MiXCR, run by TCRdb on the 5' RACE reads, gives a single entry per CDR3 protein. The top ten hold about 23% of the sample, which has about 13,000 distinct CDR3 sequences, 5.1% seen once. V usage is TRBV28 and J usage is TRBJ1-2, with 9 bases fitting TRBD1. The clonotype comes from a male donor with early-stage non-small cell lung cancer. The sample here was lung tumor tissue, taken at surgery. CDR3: CASSTGQGLFSGYTF. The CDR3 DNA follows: TGTGCCAGCAGTACCGGACAGGGGCTCTTCTCCGGCTACACCTTC.